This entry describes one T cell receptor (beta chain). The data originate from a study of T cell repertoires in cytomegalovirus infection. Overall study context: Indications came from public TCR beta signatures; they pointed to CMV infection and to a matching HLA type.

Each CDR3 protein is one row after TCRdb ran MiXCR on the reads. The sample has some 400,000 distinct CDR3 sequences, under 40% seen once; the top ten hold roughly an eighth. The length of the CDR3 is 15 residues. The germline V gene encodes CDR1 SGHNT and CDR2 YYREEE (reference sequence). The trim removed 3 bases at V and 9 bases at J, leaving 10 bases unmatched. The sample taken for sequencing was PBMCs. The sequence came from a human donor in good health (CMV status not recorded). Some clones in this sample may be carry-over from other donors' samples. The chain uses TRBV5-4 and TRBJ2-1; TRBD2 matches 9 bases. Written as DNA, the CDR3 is TGTGCCAGCAGCTCGGCGGGACTAGCAGCCACTGAGCAGTTCTTC. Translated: CASSSAGLAATEQFF.